The rows below give T cell receptor beta chains drawn from one sample of a study of cytomegalovirus exposure and HLA in healthy donors. The assay was immunoSEQ multiplex PCR, and TCRdb's table has in-frame clones only and misses some. The table has 150,000 to 200,000 clones, roughly 79% seen once. The sample taken for sequencing was PBMCs. Receptor source: a man younger than 35 in good health and CMV-seropositive. Both conserved end residues are part of each CDR3. The D gene is left open where the match is weak.

>TRBJ1-1|NA|TRBV7-9
CASSYLYSTEAFF
>TRBJ2-1|TRBD2|TRBV10-1
CASSESRTSGPSSYNEQFF
>TRBJ1-2|TRBD1|TRBV2
CASSVHFTGAQNYGYTF
>TRBJ2-7|TRBD1|TRBV25-1
CASRTGPHEQYF
>TRBJ1-2|TRBD1|TRBV9
CASRAQDRRGGYTF
>TRBJ2-5|TRBD2|TRBV6-1
CASSLAGGPQETQYF
>TRBJ2-5|NA|TRBV7-9
CASSLRGAAFQETQYF
>TRBJ2-1|NA|TRBV4-1
CASSQVLAEQFF
>TRBJ1-2|NA|TRBV5-1
CASSLDTGIYGYTF
>TRBJ1-4|NA|TRBV30
CAWGIRGVRTNEKLFF
>TRBJ1-2|NA|TRBV5-4
CASSFGGANYGYTF
>TRBJ2-1|NA|TRBV15
CATSRGTGNEQFF
>TRBJ2-2|NA|TRBV18
CASSPSSGELFF
>TRBJ2-1|NA|TRBV5-6
CASSLINEQFF
>TRBJ2-7|TRBD1|TRBV7-9
CASSIAGGQTYEQYF
>TRBJ2-3|TRBD2|TRBV6-1
CATSGAYDTQYF
>TRBJ2-5|NA|TRBV2
CASTTSLLQETQYF
>TRBJ2-2|TRBD1|TRBV5-1
CASSQGTGYTGELFF
>TRBJ1-5|TRBD1|TRBV28
CASSSPRTGGSNQPQHF
>TRBJ1-5|NA|TRBV7-8
CASSPTGMGQPQHF
>TRBJ2-1|TRBD1|TRBV6-5
CAVPRGRGLNEQFF
>TRBJ2-7|NA|TRBV4-1
CASSQVGQTYEQYF